The 23 T cell receptor beta chains listed next were all sequenced from one sample in a study of graft-versus-host responses after intestinal transplantation. Assay: immunoSEQ multiplex PCR; the TCRdb copy retains only in-frame clones and omits some. Of about 120,000 clones listed, 90% are singletons. These receptors have no identified antigens. This specimen consisted of unstimulated CD4+ T cells sorted from spleen or lymph node cells, obtained before intestinal transplant. The origin of the receptors is a human donor who received an intestinal transplant.

This chain joins TRBV10-3 and TRBJ2-5; D perhaps matches TRBD2 (7 bases). CDR1 and CDR2 from the germline V gene are ENHRY and SYGVKD. Trimming took 8 bases from V and 0 from J, leaving 13 bases between them. CDR3 size: 14 residues. The CDR3 sequence: CAIGTGGDQETQYF. CDR3 in DNA: TGTGCCATCGGTACGGGGGGCGACCAAGAGACCCAGTACTTC.

J is TRBJ2-5 and V is TRBV13, with a weak D call TRBD1 (5 bases). The CDR3 spans 14 residues. Trimming removed 0 bases at V and 3 bases at J, with 8 bases between. Germline-derived CDR1 and CDR2 are PRHDT and FYEKMQ (reference sequence). The CDR3 loop is CASSLGVREETQYF. The CDR3 nucleotides are TGTGCCAGCAGCTTAGGGGTCAGGGAAGAGACCCAGTACTTC.

The CDR3 spells CASSSGQGDTGELFF. The CDR3, as DNA: TGTGCCAGCAGCTCAGGACAGGGGGACACCGGGGAGCTGTTTTTT. The rearrangement uses TRBV7-9 and TRBJ2-2, with TRBD1 matching over 10 bases. Looked up from germline, CDR1 is SEHNR and CDR2 is FQNEAQ (reference sequence). V gave up 4 bases and J gave up 3 bases; unmatched junction bases: 2. This CDR3 is 15 amino acids long.

V is TRBV30 and J is TRBJ2-7; D is uncertain. The germline V gene encodes CDR1 GTSNPN and CDR2 SVGIG (reference sequence). This CDR3 contains 15 residues. V lost 0 bases and J 0 bases, leaving 12 bases between the germline ends. The CDR3 region has the DNA TGTGCCTGGAGTGTACCTGGCAGAAGCTCCTACGAGCAGTACTTC. Amino acids: CAWSVPGRSSYEQYF.

The V call is TRBV10-1, the J call TRBJ2-3; D gene ambiguous. Germline V gene lookup returns CDR1 WNHNN and CDR2 SYGVQD (reference sequence). V was cut by 0 bases and J by 1 base, with 8 bases left in between. The CDR3 is 15 amino acids. CDR3 sequence: CASSESSSGTDTQYF. CDR3 nucleotides: TGCGCCAGCAGTGAGTCGTCTTCTGGCACAGATACGCAGTATTTT.

This clone has only one observation. V and J are TRBV5-1 and TRBJ2-5, with D maybe TRBD2 (6 bases). The V end lost 3 bases, the J end lost 7 bases, and 13 bases lay between the germline ends. The CDR3 sequence is 13 residues long. Germline V lookup: CDR1 SGHRS, CDR2 YFSETQ. The CDR3 region has the DNA TGCGCCAGCAGCTCGACTAGTGGAGGGACCCAGTACTTC. It translates to CASSSTSGGTQYF.

The CDR3 sequence: CASSLAQNSGYTF. For the CDR3, the DNA is TGTGCCAGCAGCTTAGCACAGAACAGTGGCTACACCTTC. V usage is TRBV7-2 and J usage is TRBJ1-2, with D unclear. This CDR3 has 13 residues. The germline gives CDR1 SGHTA, CDR2 FQGNSA. Trimming cost V 0 bases and J 7 bases, with 9 bases left between them. Supplemented by reference TRBV7-2 and TRBJ1-2, the full variable domain reads GAGVSQSPSNKVTEKGKDVELRCDPISGHTALYWYRQSLGQGLEFLIYFQGNSAPDKSGLPSDRFSAERTGGSVSTLTIQRTQQEDSAVYLCASSLAQNSGYTFGSGTRLTVV.

This chain joins TRBV6-1 and TRBJ2-7; D is possibly TRBD1 (6 bases). The CDR3 has 15 residues. CDR1 is MNHNS, CDR2 SASEGT, per germline. V gave up 5 bases and J gave up 6 bases, with 20 bases separating them. CDR3 amino acids: CASSTDRFSASEQYF. CDR3 nucleotides: TGTGCCAGCAGTACAGACAGGTTTTCCGCTTCCGAGCAGTACTTC.

The chain couples TRBV6-1 to TRBJ1-2; TRBD1 matches at 9 bases. V lost 6 bases and J lost 5; bases outside the gene matches: 10. The V gene's germline CDR1 is MNHNS and CDR2 SASEGT. The length of the CDR3 is 15 residues. The chain's CDR3 is CASSSTGTGLYGYTF. For the CDR3, the DNA is TGTGCCAGCAGCTCCACCGGGACAGGGTTATATGGCTACACCTTC.

The V call is TRBV18, the J call TRBJ2-2, with D uncertain. V was clipped by 2 bases and J by 0 bases, with 13 bases between them. This CDR3 region has 17 residues. Germline V gene sequence: CDR1 KGHSH, CDR2 LQKENI. CDR3 amino acids: CASSPSRRTSNTGELFF. The DNA of the CDR3 is TGTGCCAGCTCACCATCCCGCAGAACCTCGAACACCGGGGAGCTGTTTTTT.

The chain combines TRBV6-6 with TRBJ2-7; the match to TRBD1 covers 9 bases. The CDR3 contains 12 residues. After removal of 6 bases from V and 6 bases from J, the junction contained 3 bases not matched to a gene. Germline V gene lookup returns CDR1 MNHNY and CDR2 SVGAGI (reference sequence). CDR3 loop: CASSQTGGEQYF. The CDR3 DNA follows: TGTGCCAGCAGCCAGACAGGGGGCGAGCAGTACTTC.

The chain is built from TRBV5-1 and TRBJ2-1; D perhaps matches TRBD2 (7 bases). The V gene's germline CDR1 is SGHRS and CDR2 YFSETQ. This CDR3 comprises 15 residues. Trimming removed 3 bases at V and 6 bases at J, with 16 bases between. DNA for the CDR3: TGCGCCAGCAGCTCGCGGGGGACACCCGGCAATGAGCAGTTCTTC. Its translation: CASSSRGTPGNEQFF.

In this sample, this clone turned up once. The chain combines TRBV7-7 with TRBJ2-7; D might be TRBD1 (6 bases). V shed 5 bases and J shed 3 bases, with 11 bases lying between them. In germline, CDR1 is SSHAT, CDR2 FNYEAQ (reference sequence). This CDR3 is built from 13 residues. The chain's CDR3 is CASSRDISYEQYF. The DNA of the CDR3 is TGTGCCAGCAGCCGGGACATCAGCTACGAGCAGTACTTC.

This clone was detected a few times. The V gene is TRBV11-2, the J gene TRBJ2-7; D gene unclear. The CDR3 has 14 amino acids. The germline V gene has CDR1 SGHAT and CDR2 FQNNGV. V was clipped by 1 base and J by 0 bases, with 7 bases between them. The CDR3: CASSLVQLSYEQYF. The CDR3 DNA follows: TGTGCCAGCAGCTTAGTACAGCTCTCCTACGAGCAGTACTTC.

As to this clone: Mismatch with germline at one junction end may stem from a read error. This chain connects TRBV13 to TRBJ1-2; weak D call: TRBD1 (6 bases). From germline, CDR1 is PRHDT and CDR2 FYEKMQ (reference sequence). This CDR3 comprises 15 residues. The CDR3 DNA is TGTGCCAGCAGCCTAGGGGGAGGGGTGAACTATGGCTACACCTTC. Translation gives CASSLGGGVNYGYTF.

The V gene is TRBV4-1, the J gene TRBJ1-1; weak D call: TRBD1 (6 bases). Trimming took off 4 bases at V and 5 bases at J, with 17 bases between the two ends. The CDR3 contains 15 residues. Looked up from germline, CDR1 is MGHRA and CDR2 is YSYEKL. The CDR3 protein is CASSLRDTDGTEAFF. CDR3 DNA sequence: TGCGCCAGCAGCCTCCGGGACACGGATGGGACTGAAGCTTTCTTT.

The V gene is TRBV2, the J gene TRBJ2-3; 8 bases are shared with TRBD2. Per the germline V gene, CDR1 is SNHLY and CDR2 is FYNNEI. Trimming cost V 6 bases and J 2 bases; bases outside gene matches: 4. CDR3 length equals 14 residues. CDR3 sequence reads: CASRERGITDTQYF. The CDR3 DNA reads TGTGCCAGCAGGGAGCGGGGGATCACAGATACGCAGTATTTT.

The CDR3, as DNA: TGCGCCAGCAGCTTGGGCGCCGCAACTAATGAAAAACTGTTTTTT. Encoded protein: CASSLGAATNEKLFF. This chain joins TRBV5-1 and TRBJ1-4; D not resolved. Trimming stripped 0 bases from V and 0 bases from J, with 6 bases between. Germline V gene data show CDR1 as SGHRS and CDR2 as YFSETQ. The CDR3 runs to 15 residues.

The J gene is TRBJ2-1, the V gene TRBV30; TRBD2 might be the D (7 bases). V lost 3 bases and J 3 bases, leaving 24 bases between the germline ends. This CDR3 has 18 residues. Germline V gives CDR1 GTSNPN, CDR2 SVGIG (reference sequence). The CDR3 sequence: CAWRIPWLGEGGYNEQFF. CDR3 in DNA: TGTGCCTGGAGAATCCCCTGGTTGGGGGAGGGGGGCTACAATGAGCAGTTCTTC.

The chain carries TRBV10-3 and TRBJ2-2, with D possibly matching TRBD2 (6 bases). Per germline, CDR1 ENHRY and CDR2 SYGVKD. The V and J ends lost 10 bases and 1 base respectively, with 16 bases between them. The CDR3 loop spans 15 amino acids. CDR3 in amino acids: CATSTGTVNTGELFF. CDR3 coding DNA: TGTGCCACGTCAACCGGGACTGTGAACACCGGGGAGCTGTTTTTT.

The CDR3 region has the DNA TGTGCCAGCTCACCACGGGCAGGGGATGGCTACACCTTC. It is translated as CASSPRAGDGYTF. The chain has TRBV18 and TRBJ1-2; D perhaps matches TRBD1 (6 bases). Deletions cut 1 base from V and 6 bases from J, with 9 bases between. The CDR3 has 13 residues. Germline CDR1 and CDR2: KGHSH and LQKENI.

This clone has a handful of counts. The chain is built from TRBV6-1 and TRBJ1-1; D perhaps matches TRBD1 (5 bases). Germline CDR1 MNHNS, CDR2 SASEGT. This CDR3 region has 15 residues. The V end was cut by 2 bases, the J end by 0 bases, with 10 bases between. In DNA, the CDR3 is TGTGCCAGCAGTGAACAGGGTCCGATGAACACTGAAGCTTTCTTT. Translating it yields CASSEQGPMNTEAFF.

The rearrangement links TRBV28 to TRBJ1-2, with TRBD1 matching over 7 bases. Unmatched junction bases numbered 16, after V lost 5 bases and J lost 7 bases. The CDR3 is 16 residues long. CDR1 MDHEN and CDR2 SYDVKM come from the germline V gene. The DNA of the CDR3 is TGTGCCAGCAGTACACCCTCCGGGACAGACCCTTTTGGCTACACCTTC. Its protein is CASSTPSGTDPFGYTF.